This T cell receptor (beta chain) was recovered during a study of T cell responses to AZD1222 COVID-19 vaccine. Study observations and caveats: All repertoire sampling was performed exclusively after the peak T cell response. Just a handful of AZD1222 recipients tested seropositive at baseline.

As for this clone: Its specificity is not known.

CDR1 is MNHEY, CDR2 SVGEGT, per germline. The CDR3 is 15 amino acids. Trimming took off 2 bases at V and 2 bases at J, with 12 bases between the two ends. TCRdb's copy holds only in-frame clones and misses some; the assay was immunoSEQ multiplex PCR. Of about 120,000 clones in the sample, approximately 90% are singletons; the top ten hold 2.6%. The receptor was isolated from an adult who received the AZD1222 COVID-19 vaccine. The specimen comprised peripheral blood, sampled 28 days after the second AZD1222 dose. The V and J genes are TRBV6-2 or TRBV6-3 and TRBJ1-2; D is perhaps TRBD1 (5 bases). This CDR3 is CASSYGQGRNYGYTF. The CDR3 DNA reads TGTGCCAGCAGTTACGGCCAGGGCAGGAACTATGGCTACACCTTC.